This T cell receptor (beta chain) originates from a study of T cell responses to AZD1222 COVID-19 vaccine (dated by TCRdb to the early 2020s). In the study overall: A total of approximately 240 trial participants underwent TCR sequencing, of whom about 200 had received two doses of AZD1222 and roughly 26 had received two doses of the MenACWY control vaccine. Enrollment into the trials was organized by age into subgroups of 18-55, 56-69 and 70-plus years, and those subgroups contained roughly 140, 27 and 60 TCR-sequenced participants, respectively. What the work shows at the level of the full study, not this receptor alone: The whole spike protein was spanned by vaccine-associated CD4 TCRs, and dominant responses were seen in regions 160-218 and 743-854. Most participants were white British and females outnumbered males, and the authors suggested that clonal diversity may have been underestimated. No day 14 peak-response samples were available, so repertoires were characterized only after the peak T cell response. The 56-69-year group was small, and its depth increase did not reach significance, likely because of low power. Reportedly, almost half of the unique spike-specific TCRs recognized epitopes lying outside the regions that are mutated in the B.1.351 and B.1.1.7 variants. A significant rise in spike-specific TCR breadth and depth was observed after two AZD1222 doses relative to day 0 and relative to MenACWY recipients. Conclusions about previously exposed vaccinees are limited because only a handful of AZD1222 recipients were SARS-CoV-2 seropositive at baseline.

The CDR3 regions of human TCRbeta chains were analyzed by immunosequencing. Per the authors' processing: Repertoire TCRs were matched against a reference library of SARS-CoV-2-specific TCRs generated with the MIRA antigen-specificity platform. Breadth was defined as the fraction of unique TCRs that were SARS-CoV-2-associated, and depth was defined as the fraction of total T cells that were SARS-CoV-2-associated. Each spike-specific TCR was assigned to its reactive spike region and to a CD4 or CD8 class using the MIRA data. Log10-transformed breadth and depth values were compared by one-way ANOVA with Sidak's multiple comparisons tests. TCRdb took this table from immuneACCESS and kept in-frame rearrangements with V and J called. Such tables lack part of the clones; where checked against another copy, unresolved V genes explain under half of the gap, and the rest is unexplained. That table supplies the V and J calls and clone size; D and trimming were determined from the DNA. Present in this sample are about 160,000 clones, about 91% of which were seen just once. Clones ranked in the top ten supply around 4.5% of the sample.

Points on this clone: Its antigen remains undetermined. The record has no base qualities; no much larger clone is one base away.

The time point label, as the study defines it: baseline before first vaccination. The treatment or condition label, read with the paper, signifies: meningococcal conjugate vaccine given as trial control. The vaccinee samples were drawn from two UK trials, COV001 and COV002, one of which was a single-blind randomized controlled phase 2/3 trial testing AZD1222 (ChAdOx1 nCoV-19) in healthy adults. For TCRbeta chain sequencing, PBMC samples were collected from trial participants at day 0 and at day 28 after the second dose. The sample in question was peripheral blood, obtained on day 0 of MenACWY control vaccination. The TCR was taken from an adult in good health.

The CDR3 protein sequence reads: CASSLSRNSGNTIYF. The DNA sequence is given as TGTGCCAGCAGCTTATCCAGGAACTCTGGAAACACCATATATTTT. The rearranged segments are TRBV7-2 and TRBJ1-3; the D segment cannot be called with confidence. The CDR3 starts with the cysteine, ends with the phenylalanine, and has 15 residues. Left in the record is the CDR3 DNA by itself, 45 bases read in frame from the first base. According to the germline V gene, CDR1 reads SGHTA and CDR2 reads FQGNSA. V is shortened by 2 bases, J by 0 bases, and the region joining them spans 8 bases.